These 5 T cell receptor beta chains were sequenced from one sample in a study of blood T cell repertoires in COVID-19. Assay: immunoSEQ multiplex PCR; the TCRdb copy retains only in-frame clones and omits some. The sample gives 200,000 to 250,000 clones, more than 75% of which show up once; 5.5% to 6.5% is in the top ten. What was sequenced was peripheral blood. The receptor source for this set is an elderly woman with COVID-19, enrolled during active disease.

This chain connects TRBV4-1 to TRBJ1-1, with D perhaps TRBD1 (5 bases). Germline lookup yields CDR1 MGHRA and CDR2 YSYEKL. The length of the CDR3 is 15 residues. The ends were cut back, 5 bases at V and 1 base at J, with 14 bases in the middle. The CDR3 loop is CASSGTGTENTEAFF. In DNA, the CDR3 is TGCGCCAGCAGCGGCACCGGGACTGAGAACACTGAAGCTTTCTTT.

The V gene is TRBV10-2, the J gene TRBJ1-1; D not resolved. Trimming pared 1 base from V and 1 base from J, leaving 4 bases between. This CDR3 has 13 amino acids. Germline values: CDR1 WSHSY, CDR2 SAAADI. Written as DNA, the CDR3 is TGCGCCAGCAGTGAGTGGAGGAACACTGAAGCTTTCTTT. It specifies CASSEWRNTEAFF.

This rearrangement joins TRBV6-5 to TRBJ1-1; 9 bases are shared with TRBD1. V was pared by 3 bases and J by 5 bases, with 7 bases of the junction left unmatched. This CDR3 is built from 15 residues. Germline V lookup: CDR1 MNHEY, CDR2 SVGAGI. The DNA of the CDR3 is TGTGCCAGCAGTTATTCGACAGGGGGAAGGACTGAAGCTTTCTTT. It translates to CASSYSTGGRTEAFF.

The chain joins TRBV18 to TRBJ2-1, with 7 bases fitting TRBD1. V was pared by 0 bases and J by 4 bases, with 6 bases of the junction left unmatched. Germline CDR1 reads KGHSH; CDR2 reads LQKENI. There are 16 residues in the CDR3. CDR3 sequence: CASSPPGQRLYNEQFF. The CDR3 region has the DNA TGTGCCAGCTCACCACCGGGACAGCGGCTTTACAATGAGCAGTTCTTC.

The chain couples TRBV6-2 or TRBV6-3 to TRBJ1-1; 7 bases map to TRBD1. The germline V gene has CDR1 MNHEY and CDR2 SVGEGT. This CDR3 is 18 amino acids long. Trimming removed 6 bases from V and 0 bases from J; junction bases left unmatched: 16. The CDR3 DNA follows: TGTGCCAGCAGCTCTTACTACGTGGGACAGACCATGAACACTGAAGCTTTCTTT. As protein: CASSSYYVGQTMNTEAFF.